These 30 T cell receptor beta chains originate from one sample sequenced in a study of blood T cell repertoires in COVID-19. Sequenced by immunoSEQ multiplex PCR; TCRdb stores in-frame clones only, minus some. In the table there are 350,000 or so clones, around 89% of which are singletons. Sequencing was done on a sample of peripheral blood. These receptors were obtained from a man younger than 30 with active or convalescent COVID-19.

V usage is TRBV28 and J usage is TRBJ2-3; a weak D match, TRBD2 (5 bases). Germline V CDR1 and CDR2: MDHEN, SYDVKM. The ends were cut back, 6 bases at V and 0 bases at J, with 19 bases in the middle. This CDR3 region has 17 residues. CDR3: CASSPRRSLASTDTQYF. As DNA, the CDR3 is TGTGCCAGCAGCCCCCGGAGGAGCTTGGCTAGCACAGATACGCAGTATTTT.

V is TRBV11-2 and J is TRBJ2-3, with 8 bases fitting TRBD1. The CDR3 totals 16 residues. V was clipped by 3 bases and J by 3 bases; unmatched bases: 8. Looked up from germline, CDR1 is SGHAT and CDR2 is FQNNGV. The CDR3: CASSFRSGGATDTQYF. The CDR3 DNA is TGTGCCAGCAGCTTTCGGTCAGGGGGCGCGACAGATACGCAGTATTTT.

The V and J genes are TRBV7-9 and TRBJ2-2, with 10 nucleotides matching TRBD2. The CDR3 runs 16 residues. Losses at the gene ends were 4 bases for V and 7 bases for J; bases not matched to a gene: 9. Germline CDR1 SEHNR, CDR2 FQNEAQ (reference sequence). CDR3 sequence reads: CASSYALAGDGGELFF. The DNA for the CDR3 is TGTGCCAGCAGCTACGCCCTAGCGGGGGATGGCGGGGAGCTGTTTTTT.

The chain combines TRBV7-8 with TRBJ2-1; TRBD1 aligns across 9 bases. With 4 bases clipped from V and 0 bases from J, the junction kept 10 bases outside the gene matches. This CDR3 region has 18 residues. Germline CDR1 SGHVS, CDR2 FQNEAQ. The CDR3 nucleotides read TGTGCCAGCAGCTCGCGAACCGGGACAGGGAGCTCCTACAATGAGCAGTTCTTC. Its translation: CASSSRTGTGSSYNEQFF. The full variable domain, rest sourced from reference TRBV7-8 and TRBJ2-1, is GAGVSQSPRYKVAKRGQDVALRCDPISGHVSLFWYQQALGQGPEFLTYFQNEAQLDKSGLPSDRFFAERPEGSVSTLKIQRTQQEDSAVYLCASSSRTGTGSSYNEQFFGPGTRLTVL.

J is TRBJ1-1 and V is TRBV5-1; 8 bases are shared with TRBD1. V was clipped by 5 bases and J by 6 bases; unmatched bases: 9. The CDR3 sequence is 14 residues long. Germline V gene lookup returns CDR1 SGHRS and CDR2 YFSETQ. CDR3 sequence: CASSPDRVGSEAFF. Written as DNA, the CDR3 is TGCGCCAGCAGTCCGGACAGGGTTGGATCTGAAGCTTTCTTT. Based on the CDR3 plus reference TRBV5-1 and TRBJ1-1, the full variable domain is KAGVTQTPRYLIKTRGQQVTLSCSPISGHRSVSWYQQTPGQGLQFLFEYFSETQRNKGNFPGRFSGRQFSNSRSEMNVSTLELGDSALYLCASSPDRVGSEAFFGQGTRLTVV.

J is TRBJ2-4 and V is TRBV11-3, with D tentatively TRBD2 (5 bases). The germline V and J ends were trimmed by 1 base and 12 bases, with 10 bases remaining between them. CDR1 is SGHNT and CDR2 is YENEEA in the germline V gene. The CDR3 runs 12 residues. The CDR3 bases are TGTGCCAGCAGCTTAGGGCCGGGGTCTCAGTACTTC. Residues: CASSLGPGSQYF.

The chain combines TRBV15 with TRBJ1-4; D remains unclear. V was cut by 1 base and J by 4 bases, with 10 bases left in between. Germline CDR1 is LNHNV and CDR2 is YYDKDF (reference sequence). This CDR3 is built from 15 residues. As DNA, the CDR3 is TGTGCCACCAGCAGAGTAAGCGGAAATAATGAAAAACTGTTTTTT. Residues: CATSRVSGNNEKLFF.

V is TRBV2 and J is TRBJ2-2, with D possibly matching TRBD1 (5 bases). V lost 7 bases and J lost 4, with 13 bases in between. The CDR3 contains 14 residues. Germline loops: CDR1 SNHLY, CDR2 FYNNEI. The DNA for the CDR3 is TGTGCCAGCACCCCTCCTAGGGGCACCGGGGAGCTGTTTTTT. This translates into CASTPPRGTGELFF.

V usage is TRBV10-3 and J usage is TRBJ1-2; 7 bases are a match to TRBD1. The V gene's germline CDR1 is ENHRY and CDR2 SYGVKD. The CDR3 contains 15 residues. Trimming cost V 4 bases and J 4 bases; bases outside gene matches: 9. CDR3 residues: CAISATGETPYGYTF. DNA of the CDR3: TGTGCCATCAGTGCCACAGGGGAAACACCCTATGGCTACACCTTC.

V is TRBV6-2 or TRBV6-3 and J is TRBJ2-1; the match to TRBD2 covers 11 bases. The CDR3 length is 17 residues. V lost 0 bases and J lost 4; bases outside the gene matches: 5. CDR1 MNHEY and CDR2 SVGEGT come from the germline V gene. The CDR3 DNA sequence: TGTGCCAGCAGTTACTCCCACGGGACTAGCGGTTACAATGAGCAGTTCTTC. Residues: CASSYSHGTSGYNEQFF.

V usage is TRBV7-2 and J usage is TRBJ2-7, with 10 bases aligning to TRBD1. CDR3 length: 15 residues. CDR1 and CDR2 from the germline V gene are SGHTA and FQGNSA. After removal of 5 bases from V and 2 bases from J, the junction contained 6 bases not matched to a gene. The CDR3 nucleotides are TGTGCCAGCAGCGCAGGACAGGGGGTTACCTACGAGCAGTACTTC. This codes for CASSAGQGVTYEQYF. The whole variable domain, filled in from reference TRBV7-2 and TRBJ2-7, reads GAGVSQSPSNKVTEKGKDVELRCDPISGHTALYWYRQSLGQGLEFLIYFQGNSAPDKSGLPSDRFSAERTGGSVSTLTIQRTQQEDSAVYLCASSAGQGVTYEQYFGPGTRLTVT.

Written as DNA, the CDR3 is TGCGCCAGCAGTCCAACCGGGACAGGGGGTCCTACGAACACCGGGGAGCTGTTTTTT. Its protein product is CASSPTGTGGPTNTGELFF. The chain joins TRBV23-1 to TRBJ2-2, with 11 bases matching TRBD1. TRBV23-1 is an ORF; its function is uncertain. V trimming: 4 bases; J trimming: 0 bases; junction bases outside the gene matches: 10. CDR3 length equals 19 residues.

V usage is TRBV7-2 and J usage is TRBJ1-4; D is uncertain. Germline CDR1 reads SGHTA; CDR2 reads FQGNSA. The CDR3 loop spans 15 amino acids. V was trimmed by 1 base and J by 8 bases, leaving 14 bases between them. The CDR3 sequence is CASSLESGRWEKLFF. The CDR3 DNA reads TGTGCCAGCAGCTTAGAGTCGGGTCGGTGGGAAAAACTGTTTTTT.

The chain joins TRBV18 to TRBJ2-1; TRBD1 might be the D (5 bases). The CDR3 has 15 amino acids. V was trimmed by 3 bases and J by 3 bases, leaving 12 bases between them. Looked up from germline, CDR1 is KGHSH and CDR2 is LQKENI. The CDR3 coding sequence is TGTGCCAGCTCACCTGATCGAACAGGCTACAATGAGCAGTTCTTC. Translating it yields CASSPDRTGYNEQFF.

The CDR3 region is CASSLSAGPTEAFF. CDR3 sequence (DNA): TGTGCCAGCAGTTTATCGGCAGGGCCCACTGAAGCTTTCTTT. This chain joins TRBV27 and TRBJ1-1; the D gene is possibly TRBD1 (5 bases). This CDR3 spans 14 amino acids. V gave up 0 bases and J gave up 4 bases, with 9 bases separating them. Per the germline V gene, CDR1 is MNHEY and CDR2 is SMNVEV (reference sequence).

The rearrangement uses TRBV19 and TRBJ2-7; 12 bases are a match to TRBD2. The CDR3 spans 13 residues. Germline CDR1 and CDR2: LNHDA and SQIVND (reference sequence). Trimming at V came to 9 bases and at J to 3 bases, leaving 3 bases not matched to a gene. CDR3: CASGLAGNYEQYF. CDR3 in DNA: TGTGCCAGCGGACTAGCGGGGAACTACGAGCAGTACTTC.

The CDR3: CASSRLAGYNEQFF. DNA for the CDR3: TGTGCCAGCAGCCGACTAGCGGGCTACAATGAGCAGTTCTTC. The chain recombines TRBV3-1 (or the pseudogene TRBV3-2) with TRBJ2-1; TRBD2 aligns across 10 bases. V was pared by 4 bases and J by 3 bases, with 0 bases of the junction left unmatched. CDR1 and CDR2 from the germline V gene are LGHDT and YNNKEL (reference sequence). This CDR3 is built from 14 residues.

The chain combines TRBV19 with TRBJ1-1, with 7 bases lining up with TRBD1. Germline V CDR1 and CDR2: LNHDA, SQIVND (reference sequence). V lost 6 bases, J lost 0 bases, and 13 bases stayed unmatched. The CDR3 extends over 17 amino acids. This CDR3 reads CASRSHPGQTLNTEAFF. CDR3 bases: TGTGCCAGTAGATCGCATCCGGGACAGACCTTGAACACTGAAGCTTTCTTT. Together with reference TRBV19 and TRBJ1-1, the CDR3 gives the full variable domain: DGGITQSPKYLFRKEGQNVTLSCEQNLNHDAMYWYRQDPGQGLRLIYYSQIVNDFQKGDIAEGYSVSREKKESFPLTVTSAQKNPTAFYLCASRSHPGQTLNTEAFFGQGTRLTVV.

The chain couples TRBV27 to TRBJ1-2; D is possibly TRBD1 (6 bases). Germline V gene sequence: CDR1 MNHEY, CDR2 SMNVEV (reference sequence). V lost 0 bases, J lost 4 bases, and 6 bases lay in between. There are 13 residues in the CDR3. DNA for the CDR3: TGTGCCAGCAGTTTATCGACAGGCTATGGCTACACCTTC. It is translated as CASSLSTGYGYTF.

The chain has TRBV14 and TRBJ1-4; 7 nucleotides match TRBD1. The ends lost 0 bases at V and 8 bases at J; junction bases unmatched: 9. The CDR3 loop spans 16 amino acids. Germline lookup yields CDR1 SGHDN and CDR2 FVKESK. CDR3 in DNA: TGTGCCAGCAGCCAAGATCGCGACAGGGTTACGGAAAAACTGTTTTTT. It translates to CASSQDRDRVTEKLFF.

This chain uses TRBV7-9 with TRBJ1-3, with D tentatively TRBD1 (5 bases). The CDR3 totals 14 residues. Germline assignment: CDR1 SEHNR and CDR2 FQNEAQ (reference sequence). Trimming stripped 5 bases from V and 7 bases from J, with 15 bases between. The CDR3 loop is CASSGGVIRNTIYF. CDR3 nucleotides: TGTGCCAGCAGCGGAGGGGTGATAAGGAACACCATATATTTT.

This rearrangement joins TRBV5-5 to TRBJ1-2; 8 bases fit TRBD1. Trimming removed 0 bases from V and 10 bases from J; junction bases left unmatched: 11. Per the germline V gene, CDR1 is SGHKS and CDR2 is YYEKEE (reference sequence). The CDR3 loop spans 15 amino acids. CDR3 DNA sequence: TGTGCCAGCAGCTTGGCCCCCCTCGGACAGGGATCCTACACCTTC. Translated: CASSLAPLGQGSYTF.

The chain couples TRBV4-3 to TRBJ1-2, with D possibly TRBD1 on 6 matching bases. This CDR3 has 15 amino acids. Trimming stripped 4 bases from V and 4 bases from J, with 16 bases between. Germline V CDR1 and CDR2: LGHNA, YSLEER. In DNA form, the CDR3 reads TGCGCCAGCAGCCCTGGGCAAAGAGGGGGCTATGGCTACACCTTC. Its translation: CASSPGQRGGYGYTF.

The chain carries TRBV5-6 and TRBJ2-1; possible D gene TRBD2, 5 bases. CDR1 and CDR2 (germline): SGHDT, YYEEEE. The ends were cut back, 0 bases at V and 9 bases at J, with 19 bases in the middle. This CDR3 contains 16 residues. CDR3 in DNA: TGTGCCAGCAGCTTGGTATCGGGGAGAGGCTTTAGTGAGCAGTTCTTC. Its protein is CASSLVSGRGFSEQFF.

The CDR3 reads CASSIVRGEQFF. The CDR3 DNA reads TGTGCCAGTAGTATTGTCAGAGGTGAGCAGTTCTTC. The rearrangement uses TRBV19 and TRBJ2-1; D is unresolved. Germline values: CDR1 LNHDA, CDR2 SQIVND (reference sequence). The CDR3 extends over 12 amino acids. Trimming removed 3 bases at V and 9 bases at J, with 9 bases between. The full variable domain, in which reference TRBV19 and TRBJ2-1 provide the parts outside the CDR3, is DGGITQSPKYLFRKEGQNVTLSCEQNLNHDAMYWYRQDPGQGLRLIYYSQIVNDFQKGDIAEGYSVSREKKESFPLTVTSAQKNPTAFYLCASSIVRGEQFFGPGTRLTVL.

V gene TRBV5-6 combines with J gene TRBJ2-7, with 13 nucleotides matching TRBD2. Germline V gene lookup returns CDR1 SGHDT and CDR2 YYEEEE. The CDR3 runs 18 residues. V was pared by 6 bases and J by 0 bases, with 12 bases of the junction left unmatched. CDR3 sequence reads: CASNRRRGLAGLSYEQYF. CDR3 DNA sequence: TGTGCCAGCAACCGAAGGCGGGGACTAGCGGGACTCTCCTACGAGCAGTACTTC.

The chain recombines TRBV28 with TRBJ1-4; perhaps TRBD1 as D (5 bases). The V gene's germline CDR1 is MDHEN and CDR2 SYDVKM. This CDR3 has 15 residues. Trimming removed 3 bases from V and 11 bases from J, with 19 bases in between. CDR3 in DNA: TGTGCCAGCAGTTTCTTAATCCGGGGGGTGGGGAAACTGTTTTTT. Protein sequence: CASSFLIRGVGKLFF. Using reference TRBV28 and TRBJ1-4 for the parts outside the CDR3, the full variable domain is DVKVTQSSRYLVKRTGEKVFLECVQDMDHENMFWYRQDPGLGLRLIYFSYDVKMKEKGDIPEGYSVSREKKERFSLILESASTNQTSMYLCASSFLIRGVGKLFFGSGTQLSVL.

V gene TRBV7-3 combines with J gene TRBJ2-2, with D possibly matching TRBD2 (7 bases). The CDR3 is 17 residues long. Germline loops: CDR1 SGHTA, CDR2 FQGTGA. V was pared by 6 bases and J by 0 bases, with 17 bases between. The CDR3 DNA reads as TGTGCCAGCAGAAACCCCGGCGGGGGCCCGAACACCGGGGAGCTGTTTTTT. Residues: CASRNPGGGPNTGELFF.

DNA of the CDR3: TGTGCCAGCAGCCAAGAATCTGGGACAGGGCGAGAGACCCAGTACTTC. This codes for CASSQESGTGRETQYF. This rearrangement joins TRBV3-1 (or the pseudogene TRBV3-2) to TRBJ2-5; 9 bases agree with TRBD1. The CDR3 covers 16 residues. The V gene end was trimmed by 0 bases and the J gene end by 4 bases; junction bases not matched to a gene: 6. Germline CDR1 reads LGHDT; CDR2 reads YNNKEL (reference sequence).

The chain recombines TRBV9 with TRBJ1-3; 7 nucleotides match TRBD1. The CDR3 has 12 amino acids. The V gene's germline CDR1 is SGDLS and CDR2 YYNGEE. The V segment lost 3 bases and the J segment 12 bases; nucleotides outside the gene matches: 6. The CDR3 here is CASSGTDRDIYF. As DNA, the CDR3 is TGTGCCAGCAGCGGTACAGACAGGGACATATATTTT.